The 22 T cell receptor beta chains below were found in one sample sequenced in a study of T-cell reconstitution after alpha-beta-depleted transplantation in children. The TCRbeta library was prepared with unique molecular identifiers. Each CDR3 protein gets one entry after TCRdb re-called the PCR reads with MiXCR. Counted here are some 550,000 distinct CDR3 sequences, about 18% occurring once; the ten biggest clones make up approximately 3%. The sequences come from PBMCs from the stem cell graft donor, collected from the stem cell graft. Receptor source: a human donor who donated a stem cell graft to a child with acute lymphoblastic leukemia.

The genes are TRBV11-2 and TRBJ2-1, with TRBD2 matching over 10 bases. Trimming removed 5 bases from V and 4 bases from J; junction bases left unmatched: 14. The CDR3 totals 18 residues. Germline CDR1 SGHAT, CDR2 FQNNGV. The CDR3 DNA is TGTGCCAGCAGCCCAAGGACTAGCGGATCTGGCAAATACAATGAGCAGTTCTTC. Amino acids: CASSPRTSGSGKYNEQFF. Variable domain in full (rest from reference TRBV11-2 and TRBJ2-1): EAGVAQSPRYKIIEKRQSVAFWCNPISGHATLYWYQQILGQGPKLLIQFQNNGVVDDSQLPKDRFSAERLKGVDSTLKIQPAKLEDSAVYLCASSPRTSGSGKYNEQFFGPGTRLTVL.

V and J are TRBV5-1 and TRBJ1-3; unclear D gene. The CDR3 spans 17 residues. Germline CDR1 SGHRS, CDR2 YFSETQ. V lost 0 bases and J lost 3, with 16 bases in between. CDR3 nucleotides: TGCGCCAGCAGCTTGGGCCCCGTGGAGATCGGTGGAAACACCATATATTTT. Protein product: CASSLGPVEIGGNTIYF.

There are a few counts of this clonotype. The chain couples TRBV7-9 to TRBJ2-1; D remains ambiguous. The V gene's germline CDR1 is SEHNR and CDR2 FQNEAQ (reference sequence). The V end was cut by 3 bases, the J end by 4 bases, with 7 bases between. The CDR3 loop spans 13 amino acids. Here the CDR3 DNA reads TGTGCCAGCAGCTTTGCTATTTACAATGAGCAGTTCTTC. Translated, it gives CASSFAIYNEQFF. Complete variable domain (other parts from reference TRBV7-9 and TRBJ2-1): DTGVSQNPRHKITKRGQNVTFRCDPISEHNRLYWYRQTLGQGPEFLTYFQNEAQLEKSRLLSDRFSAERPKGSFSTLEIQRTEQGDSAMYLCASSFAIYNEQFFGPGTRLTVL.

This chain links TRBV5-1 with TRBJ2-1, with 8 bases lining up with TRBD2. The V segment lost 4 bases and the J segment 5 bases; nucleotides outside the gene matches: 11. The V gene's germline CDR1 is SGHRS and CDR2 YFSETQ. The CDR3 totals 16 residues. Here the CDR3 reads CASSESSGRSNNEQFF. Written as DNA, the CDR3 is TGCGCCAGCAGCGAGAGCAGCGGGAGATCAAACAATGAGCAGTTCTTC.

The chain joins TRBV29-1 to TRBJ2-7, with unresolved D. This CDR3 comprises 12 residues. With 7 bases removed from V and 2 bases from J, the gap between germline ends came to 12 bases. The germline V gene encodes CDR1 SQVTM and CDR2 ANQGSEA. In nucleotides, the CDR3 is TGCAGCGCCGGCGACGGAACCTACGAGCAGTACTTC. It encodes CSAGDGTYEQYF.

CDR3 sequence reads: CASSQGRLRIAGPYEQYF. DNA for the CDR3: TGTGCCAGCAGCCAAGGCCGTCTTAGAATTGCGGGTCCCTACGAGCAGTACTTC. This chain joins TRBV14 and TRBJ2-7, with D possibly being TRBD2 (5 bases). CDR3 length equals 18 residues. Germline V gene lookup returns CDR1 SGHDN and CDR2 FVKESK. The V and J ends lost 1 base and 2 bases respectively, with 21 bases between them.

V gene TRBV5-1 combines with J gene TRBJ1-1; D may be TRBD1 (6 bases). The CDR3 has 14 amino acids. CDR1 and CDR2 from the germline V gene are SGHRS and YFSETQ. V lost 5 bases, J lost 0 bases, and 11 bases lay in between. CDR3 DNA: TGCGCCAGCAGACCACCAGGGGTGAACACTGAAGCTTTCTTT. It specifies CASRPPGVNTEAFF.

The chain employs TRBV11-1 and TRBJ1-5; D is undetermined. The CDR3 sequence is 17 residues long. V lost 5 bases, J lost 4 bases, and 21 bases lay in between. Per germline, CDR1 SGHAT and CDR2 FQDESV (reference sequence). The chain's CDR3 is CASSLTRVGVSNQPQHF. Here the CDR3 DNA reads TGTGCCAGCAGCCTAACGCGGGTAGGAGTTAGTAATCAGCCCCAGCATTTT.

This clonotype was observed a few times. This sequence joins TRBV27 and TRBJ2-1, with TRBD2 identical over 13 bases. CDR3 length: 16 amino acids. J lost 7 bases, V lost 6 bases, and 9 bases had no gene match. Looked up from germline, CDR1 is MNHEY and CDR2 is SMNVEV (reference sequence). As DNA, the CDR3 is TGTGCCAGCAGGCCCTTACTAGCGGGAGGGCCGAATGAGCAGTTCTTC. It is translated as CASRPLLAGGPNEQFF.

This clonotype has just one count. V usage is TRBV20-1 and J usage is TRBJ2-7; D gene unclear. The CDR3 has 12 amino acids. Per the germline V gene, CDR1 is DFQATT and CDR2 is SNEGSKA (reference sequence). Written as DNA, the CDR3 is TGCGTACCAAATATAGAATTCCTCGAGCAGTACTTC. This encodes CVPNIEFLEQYF.

This clonotype came up once. The chain uses TRBV18 and TRBJ2-3; 9 nucleotides line up with TRBD1. This CDR3 region has 16 residues. Trimming removed 2 bases from V and 3 bases from J; junction bases left unmatched: 6. CDR1 KGHSH and CDR2 LQKENI come from the germline V gene. Written as DNA, the CDR3 is TGTGCCAGCTCACCAACGGGACAGGGTGGAACAGATACGCAGTATTTT. This encodes CASSPTGQGGTDTQYF.

This chain uses TRBV5-1 with TRBJ2-3; 10 nucleotides line up with TRBD2. This CDR3 is built from 17 residues. With V trimmed by 5 bases and J by 0 bases, 9 bases remained unmatched. Germline CDR1 SGHRS, CDR2 YFSETQ. The chain's CDR3 is CASSSGTSAASTDTQYF. CDR3 nucleotides: TGCGCCAGCAGTTCGGGGACTAGCGCTGCTAGCACAGATACGCAGTATTTT. Together with reference TRBV5-1 and TRBJ2-3, the CDR3 gives the full variable domain: KAGVTQTPRYLIKTRGQQVTLSCSPISGHRSVSWYQQTPGQGLQFLFEYFSETQRNKGNFPGRFSGRQFSNSRSEMNVSTLELGDSALYLCASSSGTSAASTDTQYFGPGTRLTVL.

The chain carries TRBV12-3 or TRBV12-4 and TRBJ2-1; 12 bases match TRBD1. CDR3 length: 14 amino acids. Losses at the gene ends were 5 bases for V and 9 bases for J; bases not matched to a gene: 5. CDR3 nucleotides: TGTGCCAGCAGTGAGGGACAGGGGGCCAGTGAGCAGTTCTTC. Translating it yields CASSEGQGASEQFF.

The V call is TRBV2, the J call TRBJ1-1; 9 nucleotides match TRBD1. The CDR3 has 13 residues. The germline V gene has CDR1 SNHLY and CDR2 FYNNEI. J was trimmed by 0 bases and V by 8 bases; bases with no gene match: 1. The CDR3 region has the DNA TGTGCCAGCGGGACAGGGTTGAACACTGAAGCTTTCTTT. Translation: CASGTGLNTEAFF.

The genes are TRBV10-3 and TRBJ2-3, with TRBD2 identical over 11 bases. Germline loops: CDR1 ENHRY, CDR2 SYGVKD. V trimming: 1 base; J trimming: 9 bases; junction bases outside the gene matches: 9. This CDR3 has 16 amino acids. CDR3 sequence: CAISEWSSGRRKTQYF. The CDR3 DNA reads as TGTGCCATCAGTGAGTGGTCTAGCGGGAGGAGGAAGACGCAGTATTTT.

This clonotype was observed a few times. The gene calls are TRBV5-1 and TRBJ2-1, with D maybe TRBD2 (6 bases). Germline V CDR1 and CDR2: SGHRS, YFSETQ. This CDR3 region has 13 residues. Trimming removed 4 bases at V and 6 bases at J, with 11 bases between. The CDR3 loop is CASSGTRGNEQFF. The CDR3, as DNA: TGCGCCAGCAGCGGGACTCGGGGCAATGAGCAGTTCTTC.

The chain links TRBV12-3 or TRBV12-4 to TRBJ1-1, with TRBD1 as a possible D gene (5 bases). There are 12 residues in the CDR3. The ends were cut back, 6 bases at V and 7 bases at J, with 12 bases in the middle. CDR3 DNA sequence: TGTGCCAGCAGGCCCGACAGAGGTGAAGCTTTCTTT. It specifies CASRPDRGEAFF.

V is TRBV4-1 and J is TRBJ1-1, with a weak D call TRBD1 (5 bases). Trimming shortened V by 4 bases and J by 5 bases, and 17 bases separated the two germline ends. CDR3 length equals 15 residues. Germline V gene data show CDR1 as MGHRA and CDR2 as YSYEKL. CDR3 in DNA: TGCGCCAGCAGCCCATGGCGTCAGGGAGTAACTGAAGCTTTCTTT. Its translation: CASSPWRQGVTEAFF.

The gene calls are TRBV10-3 and TRBJ2-1; D may correspond to TRBD1 or TRBD2 (5 bases each). The CDR3 is 14 amino acids. The ends were cut back, 11 bases at V and 8 bases at J, with 22 bases in the middle. Germline V CDR1 and CDR2: ENHRY, SYGVKD. As DNA, the CDR3 is TGTGCCCTATCGGGACCCAACCTTCGGGATGAGCAGTTCTTC. Translated: CALSGPNLRDEQFF.

This clonotype has ten or more counts. V gene TRBV20-1 combines with J gene TRBJ1-4, with D perhaps matching TRBD1 (5 bases). Germline lookup yields CDR1 DFQATT and CDR2 SNEGSKA (reference sequence). CDR3 length: 13 residues. V lost 3 bases, J lost 8 bases, and 13 bases lay in between. CDR3 coding DNA: TGCAGTGCTAGCGGGCCTGGGGGGGAAAAACTGTTTTTT. Amino acid sequence: CSASGPGGEKLFF.

This clonotype appeared a few times. The chain uses TRBV4-2 and TRBJ2-3, with TRBD2 matching 9 bases. The CDR3 has 18 residues. Germline V gene lookup returns CDR1 LGHNA and CDR2 YNFKEQ. The ends lost 1 base at V and 0 bases at J; junction bases unmatched: 8. The DNA for the CDR3 is TGTGCCAGCAGCCAAGGGATTGGGCTAGCGGGAAGCACAGATACGCAGTATTTT. This sequence encodes CASSQGIGLAGSTDTQYF.

This chain links TRBV5-6 with TRBJ2-5, with D unclear. CDR3 length equals 14 residues. Germline-derived CDR1 and CDR2 are SGHDT and YYEEEE. Trimming cost V 0 bases and J 2 bases, with 8 bases left between them. The CDR3 loop is CASSLATVQETQYF. The CDR3 DNA reads TGTGCCAGCAGCTTGGCTACCGTGCAAGAGACCCAGTACTTC.